The clone carrying this T cell receptor (beta chain) was observed a single time. Its specificity is unknown. These data come from a study of shared clonotypes between healthy human individuals. Notes on the study in general: Generation probabilities were higher for clonotypes shared across all four sorted-subset donors than for unshared ones. Clonotype sharing levels among donors were expected to vary with sequencing depth. Apart from blood, nothing was sampled; tissue repertoires likely differ.

Trimming at V came to 4 bases and at J to 2 bases, leaving 10 bases not matched to a gene. CDR1 is SGHDT and CDR2 is YYEEEE in the germline V gene. This CDR3 contains 16 residues. Assay: immunoSEQ multiplex PCR; the TCRdb copy retains only in-frame clones and omits some. Of millions of clones listed, less than 95% are singletons. The naive CD8 fraction comprised CD45RO-negative cells positively selected for CCR7 and excluded terminally differentiated effector memory CD45RA+ cells. The source material was naive CD8+ T cells sorted from blood. This receptor was taken from a man younger than 30 in good health. The chain has TRBV5-6 and TRBJ2-5; TRBD2 matches 8 bases. The CDR3 coding sequence is TGTGCCAGCAGCCCCTTCGGGGGGGGACAACAAGAGACCCAGTACTTC. Translating it yields CASSPFGGGQQETQYF.